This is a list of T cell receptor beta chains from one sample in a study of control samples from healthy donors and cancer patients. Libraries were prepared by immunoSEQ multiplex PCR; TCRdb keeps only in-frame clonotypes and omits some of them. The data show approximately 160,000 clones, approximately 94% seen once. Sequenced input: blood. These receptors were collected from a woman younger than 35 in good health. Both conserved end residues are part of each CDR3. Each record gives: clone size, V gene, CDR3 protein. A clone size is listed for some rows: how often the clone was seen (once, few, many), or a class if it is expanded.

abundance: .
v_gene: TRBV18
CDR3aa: CASWPGGSSTTEAFF

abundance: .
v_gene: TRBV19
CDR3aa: CASSIDGGVVNTEAFF

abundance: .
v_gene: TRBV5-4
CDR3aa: CASSRGQSNEKLFF

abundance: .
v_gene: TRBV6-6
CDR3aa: CASLYSISGNTIYF

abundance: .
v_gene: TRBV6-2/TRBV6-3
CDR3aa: CASSYSRARLTDTQYF

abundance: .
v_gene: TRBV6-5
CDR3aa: CASIRLAGRTDTQYF

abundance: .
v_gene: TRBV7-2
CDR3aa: CASKRAGAFF

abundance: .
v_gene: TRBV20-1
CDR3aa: CSAWDGYEQYF

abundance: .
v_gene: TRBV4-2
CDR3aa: CASSQGPGLAYEQYF

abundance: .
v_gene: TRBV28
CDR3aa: CASSSDSRGYTF

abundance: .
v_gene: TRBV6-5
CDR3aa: CASRGTVLYGYTF

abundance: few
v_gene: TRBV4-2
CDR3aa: CASSQDRDRKASPLHF

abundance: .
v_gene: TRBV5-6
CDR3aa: CASSLSVQGDGNTIYF

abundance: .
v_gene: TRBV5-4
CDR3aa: CASSLKGGQGVYEQYF

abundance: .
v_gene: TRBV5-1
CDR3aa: CASSLEGASYGYTF

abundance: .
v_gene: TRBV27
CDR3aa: CASSALYRGRNNNEQFF

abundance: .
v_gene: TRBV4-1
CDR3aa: CASSQVRGENYGYTF

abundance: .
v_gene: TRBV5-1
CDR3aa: CASSPRLGLAGLQETQYF

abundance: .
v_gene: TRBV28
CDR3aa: CASSRSLAGGPGYEQYF

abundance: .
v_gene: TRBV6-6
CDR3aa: CASSAGTGSNQPQHF

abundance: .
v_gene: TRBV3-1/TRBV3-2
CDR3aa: CASSRVSGNPTSPLHF

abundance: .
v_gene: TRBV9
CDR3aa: CASSVGDQRGYNEQFF

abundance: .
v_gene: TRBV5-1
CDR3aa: CASSMAGGSNEKLFF

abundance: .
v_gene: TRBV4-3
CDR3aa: CASTAKIQGWDTQYF

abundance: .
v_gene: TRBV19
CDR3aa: CASNDRDSPLHF

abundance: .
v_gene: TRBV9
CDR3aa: CASSPPGGNTIYF

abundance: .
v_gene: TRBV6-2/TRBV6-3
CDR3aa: CASSYLLEREDNEQFF

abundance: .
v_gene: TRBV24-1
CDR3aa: CATSDTRQGDNYGYTF

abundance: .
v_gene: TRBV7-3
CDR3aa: CASSQSVGTEYRYTF

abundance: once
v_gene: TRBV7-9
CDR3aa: CASSLVDGEKLFF